This T cell receptor beta chain emerged from a study of cytomegalovirus exposure and HLA in healthy donors. Clones were sequenced by immunoSEQ multiplex PCR, and TCRdb holds only the in-frame ones, with some missing. The profile covers 35,000 to 50,000 clones, with 92% appearing a single time and less than 6.5% taken by the ten largest. This clone was counted once. Sequenced: PBMCs. The receptor was isolated from a man aged 18-30 years in good health and CMV-seronegative.

Written as DNA, the CDR3 is TGTGCCAGTAGTATAGAGGCTAGCGGGGTACACGAGCAGTACTTC. Translated, it gives CASSIEASGVHEQYF. V gene TRBV19 combines with J gene TRBJ2-7; TRBD2 aligns across 9 bases. Trimming cost V 0 bases and J 5 bases; bases outside gene matches: 5. Looked up from germline, CDR1 is LNHDA and CDR2 is SQIVND (reference sequence). CDR3 size: 15 residues.